The T cell receptor beta chain described here comes from a study of cytomegalovirus exposure and HLA in healthy donors. This CDR3 contains 17 residues. Trimming left V 3 bases short and J 0 bases short, with 15 bases between. The germline gives CDR1 MNHEY, CDR2 SMNVEV (reference sequence). PCR primers comprised 60 Vbeta and 13 Jbeta primers. Repertoires were generated with immunoSEQ multiplex PCR, while TCRdb's copy carries only in-frame clones and drops some. The table lists some 120,000 clones, over 75% of them singletons. This rearrangement joins TRBV27 to TRBJ1-3; D possibly corresponds to TRBD1 (5 bases). This TCR was recovered from a woman aged 18-29 years in good health and CMV-seronegative. The sequenced sample was PBMCs. The CDR3 protein is CASSFSRPQGSGNTIYF. The CDR3 nucleotides are TGTGCCAGCAGTTTTAGCCGGCCCCAGGGCTCTGGAAACACCATATATTTT.